This T cell receptor beta chain was recorded in a study of CD8 T cells in Susac syndrome. After extraction with the RNeasy kit, roughly 0.5 to 1 ug of the RNA was reverse transcribed using random hexamers. MiXCR was run by TCRdb on the immunoSEQ multiplex PCR reads, yielding one entry per CDR3 protein. The sample yields over 120,000 distinct CDR3 sequences, approximately 94% seen once. Per germline, CDR1 LGHDT and CDR2 YNNKEL (reference sequence). Losses at the gene ends were 4 bases for V and 0 bases for J; bases not matched to a gene: 6. CDR3 length: 16 amino acids. The source material was CD4+ T cells from PBMCs. This receptor was taken from a human donor in good health. The V gene is TRBV3-1, the J gene TRBJ2-3, with 8 bases aligning to TRBD1. The CDR3 reads CASSLRTGLSTDTQYF. The CDR3, as DNA: TGTGCCAGCAGCCTAAGGACAGGGTTAAGCACAGATACGCAGTATTTT.